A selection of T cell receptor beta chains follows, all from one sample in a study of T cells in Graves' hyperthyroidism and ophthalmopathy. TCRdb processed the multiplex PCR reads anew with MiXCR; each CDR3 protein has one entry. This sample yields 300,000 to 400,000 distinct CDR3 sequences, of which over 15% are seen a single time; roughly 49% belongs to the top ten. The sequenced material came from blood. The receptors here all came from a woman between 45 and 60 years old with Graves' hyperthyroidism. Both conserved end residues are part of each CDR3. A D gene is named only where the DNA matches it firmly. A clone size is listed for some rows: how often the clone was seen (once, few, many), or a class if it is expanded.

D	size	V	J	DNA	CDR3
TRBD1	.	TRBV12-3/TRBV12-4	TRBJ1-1	TGTGCCGGTCGACAGGGCCGGAACACTGAAGCTTTCTTT	CAGRQGRNTEAFF
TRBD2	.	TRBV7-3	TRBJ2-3	TGTGCCAGCAGCCGGACTAGCGGGGGGGCTGAAGATACGCAGTATTTT	CASSRTSGGAEDTQYF
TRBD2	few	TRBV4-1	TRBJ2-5	TGCGCCAGCAGCCAAGAAGGGGGACTAGCGGGAGGGAGGGAGACCCAGTACTTC	CASSQEGGLAGGRETQYF
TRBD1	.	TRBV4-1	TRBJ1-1	TGCGCCAGCAGCCAAGTGCAGGGGGCAAGAACTGAAGCTTTCTTT	CASSQVQGARTEAFF
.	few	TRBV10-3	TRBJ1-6	TGTGCCATCAGTGAGTCTAAGGGTGACTCACCCCTCCACTTT	CAISESKGDSPLHF
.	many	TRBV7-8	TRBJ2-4	TGTGCCAGCAGCTCCGACGGCAACATTCAGTACTTC	CASSSDGNIQYF
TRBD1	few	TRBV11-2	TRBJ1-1	TGTGCCAGCAGCTTAGCGTGGGACAGGTTTAACACTGAAGCTTTCTTT	CASSLAWDRFNTEAFF
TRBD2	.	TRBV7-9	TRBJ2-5	TGTGCCAGCAGCCCCGAGTCTAGCGGGGGACCGGGGGAGACCCAGTACTTC	CASSPESSGGPGETQYF
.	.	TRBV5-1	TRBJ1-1	TGCGCCAGCAGCTTGGACCGAGGGGGGTACACTGAAGCTTTCTTT	CASSLDRGGYTEAFF
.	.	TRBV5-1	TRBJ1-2	TGCGCCAGCAGCTTGGATTTGGGGGCAGGCGCTATAGTCTACACCTTC	CASSLDLGAGAIVYTF